This T cell receptor beta chain is drawn from a study of beta chain features in type 1 diabetes. Study background: Researchers looked at over 100,000,000 sorted cells across all samples.

Study-wide findings and caveats: The study found moderately but significantly shorter TCRB CDR3s in all four CD4+ subsets of Type 1 diabetes patients.

The CDR3 is 17 residues long. The ends lost 4 bases at V and 4 bases at J; junction bases unmatched: 13. Germline V lookup: CDR1 SGDLS, CDR2 YYNGEE. Note on this clone: Its matching antigen is unknown.

Donors contributed one heparinised blood draw apiece, averaging approximately 0.12 L. Sequenced material consisted of expressed TCRB transcripts (all of the isolated RNA was reverse transcribed). Assay used: immunoSEQ multiplex PCR; TCRdb lists only in-frame clones, some missing. This repertoire shows 160,000 or so clones, about 63% found once; its top ten account for about 0.081%. What was sequenced was naive CD4+ T cells from blood. This sequence originates from a man younger than 40 with type 1 diabetes. The rearrangement uses TRBV9 and TRBJ2-3, with 9 bases that match TRBD1. CDR3 in amino acids: CASSPSSGQGFSDTQYF. DNA of the CDR3: TGTGCCAGCAGCCCCTCCTCGGGACAGGGTTTCTCAGATACGCAGTATTTT.